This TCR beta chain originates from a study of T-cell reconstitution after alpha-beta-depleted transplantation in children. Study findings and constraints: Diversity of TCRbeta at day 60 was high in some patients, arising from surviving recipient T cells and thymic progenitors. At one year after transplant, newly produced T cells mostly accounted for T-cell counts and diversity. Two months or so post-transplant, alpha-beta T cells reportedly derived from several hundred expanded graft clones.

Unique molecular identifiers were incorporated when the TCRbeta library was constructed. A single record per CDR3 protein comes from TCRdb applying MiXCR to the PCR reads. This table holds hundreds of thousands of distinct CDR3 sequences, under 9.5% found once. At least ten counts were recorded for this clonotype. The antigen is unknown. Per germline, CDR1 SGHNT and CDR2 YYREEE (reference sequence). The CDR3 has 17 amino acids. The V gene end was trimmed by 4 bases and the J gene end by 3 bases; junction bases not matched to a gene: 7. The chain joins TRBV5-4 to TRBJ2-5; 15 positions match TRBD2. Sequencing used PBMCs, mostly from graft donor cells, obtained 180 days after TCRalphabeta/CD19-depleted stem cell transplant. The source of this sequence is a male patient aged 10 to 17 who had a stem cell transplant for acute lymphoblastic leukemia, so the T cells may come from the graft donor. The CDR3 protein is CASSIPGLAGGKETQYF. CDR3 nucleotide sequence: TGTGCCAGCAGCATACCTGGACTAGCGGGGGGGAAAGAGACCCAGTACTTC. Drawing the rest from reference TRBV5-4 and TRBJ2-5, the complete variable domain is ETGVTQSPTHLIKTRGQQVTLRCSSQSGHNTVSWYQQALGQGPQFIFQYYREEENGRGNFPPRFSGLQFPNYSSELNVNALELDDSALYLCASSIPGLAGGKETQYFGPGTRLLVL.